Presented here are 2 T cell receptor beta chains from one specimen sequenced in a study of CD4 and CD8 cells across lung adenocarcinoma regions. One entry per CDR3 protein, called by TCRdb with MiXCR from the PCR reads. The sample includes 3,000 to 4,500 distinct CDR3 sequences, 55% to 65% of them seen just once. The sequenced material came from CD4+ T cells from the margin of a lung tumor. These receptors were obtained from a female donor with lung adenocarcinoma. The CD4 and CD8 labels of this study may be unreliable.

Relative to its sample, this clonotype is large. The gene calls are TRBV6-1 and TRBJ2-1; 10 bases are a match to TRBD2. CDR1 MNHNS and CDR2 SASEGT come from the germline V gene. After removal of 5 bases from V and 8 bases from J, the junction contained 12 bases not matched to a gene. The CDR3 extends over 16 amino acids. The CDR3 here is CASSRGSSGGLDEQFF. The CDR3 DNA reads TGTGCCAGCAGTCGGGGCTCTAGCGGGGGATTGGATGAGCAGTTCTTC.

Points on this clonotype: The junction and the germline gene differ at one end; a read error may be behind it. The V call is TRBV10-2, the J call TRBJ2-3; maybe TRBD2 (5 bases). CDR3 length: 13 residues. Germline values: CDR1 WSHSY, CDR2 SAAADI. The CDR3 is CARGELAKNTQYF. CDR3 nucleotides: TGCGCCAGGGGAGAGCTGGCGAAAAATACTCAGTATTTC.